This TCR beta chain was recovered during a study of cytomegalovirus exposure and HLA in healthy donors. Background on the study: Earlier results showed roughly 120 million unique TCR beta sequences derived from approximately 170 million T cells.

V shed 5 bases and J shed 2 bases, with 13 bases lying between them. Germline assignment: CDR1 SEHNR and CDR2 FQNEAQ (reference sequence). CDR3 length: 14 residues. With 60 Vbeta and 13 Jbeta primers, the PCR was carried out. The data were produced by immunoSEQ multiplex PCR, yet TCRdb's version contains in-frame clones alone and is incomplete. Among roughly 120,000 clones listed, 60% to 85% were seen once. This chain joins TRBV7-9 and TRBJ2-7; D is perhaps TRBD2 (6 bases). The sequence was obtained from a woman aged 18-35 years in good health and CMV-seronegative. The sequenced material came from PBMCs. The chain's CDR3 is CASSLRLVPYEQYF. CDR3 bases: TGTGCCAGCAGCCTTAGACTAGTTCCCTACGAGCAGTACTTC.